This T cell receptor (beta chain) appears in the sequencing data of a study of cytomegalovirus exposure and HLA in healthy donors. As for this clone: Its specificity is not known.

Whole-study findings and limits: More clonal expansion characterized HLA-associated TCR beta chains than equally common others in a later analysis.

The CDR3 sequence is 14 residues long. J lost 8 bases, V lost 6 bases, and 8 bases had no gene match. CDR1 and CDR2 (germline): SGHTA, FQGNSA. The PCR was carried out with 60 Vbeta primers and 13 Jbeta primers. Method: immunoSEQ multiplex PCR; TCRdb's copy keeps in-frame clones and lacks some. Its table records approximately 42,000 clones. The clonotype was recovered from a male donor in good health and CMV-seronegative. Sequencing was done on a sample of PBMCs. The rearrangement joins TRBV7-2 to TRBJ1-2; 11 bases agree with TRBD1. CDR3 region: CASRSRTGGYGYTF. CDR3 DNA sequence: TGTGCCAGCAGGTCGAGGACAGGGGGCTACGGCTACACCTTC. Using reference TRBV7-2 and TRBJ1-2 for the parts outside the CDR3, the full variable domain is GAGVSQSPSNKVTEKGKDVELRCDPISGHTALYWYRQSLGQGLEFLIYFQGNSAPDKSGLPSDRFSAERTGGSVSTLTIQRTQQEDSAVYLCASRSRTGGYGYTFGSGTRLTVV.